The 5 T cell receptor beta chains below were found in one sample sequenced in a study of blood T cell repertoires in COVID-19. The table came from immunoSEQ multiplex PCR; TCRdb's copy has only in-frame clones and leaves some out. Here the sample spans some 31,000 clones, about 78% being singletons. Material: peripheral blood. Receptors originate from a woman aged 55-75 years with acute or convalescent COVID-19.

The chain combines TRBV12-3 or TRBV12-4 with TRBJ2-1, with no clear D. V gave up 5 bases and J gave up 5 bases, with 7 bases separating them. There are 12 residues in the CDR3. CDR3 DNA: TGTGCCAGCAGTCCCCAAAACAATGAGCAGTTCTTC. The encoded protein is CASSPQNNEQFF.

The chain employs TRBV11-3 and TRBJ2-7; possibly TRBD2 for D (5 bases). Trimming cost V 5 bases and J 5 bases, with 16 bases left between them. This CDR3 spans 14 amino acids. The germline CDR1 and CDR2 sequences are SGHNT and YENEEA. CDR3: CASSPSRGSDEQYF. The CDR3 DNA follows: TGTGCCAGCAGCCCCTCAAGAGGGAGCGACGAGCAGTACTTC.

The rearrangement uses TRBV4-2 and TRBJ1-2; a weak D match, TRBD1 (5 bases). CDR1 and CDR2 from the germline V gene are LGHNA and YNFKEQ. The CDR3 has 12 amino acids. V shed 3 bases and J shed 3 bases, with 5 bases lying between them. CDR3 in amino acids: CASSHRDYGYTF. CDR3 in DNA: TGTGCCAGCAGCCACAGGGACTATGGCTACACCTTC.

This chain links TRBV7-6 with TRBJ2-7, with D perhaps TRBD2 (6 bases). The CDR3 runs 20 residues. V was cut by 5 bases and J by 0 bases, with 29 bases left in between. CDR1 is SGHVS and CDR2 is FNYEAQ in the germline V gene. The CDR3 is CASSLIPALKGEVSSYEQYF. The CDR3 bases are TGTGCCAGCAGCCTTATCCCCGCCCTTAAAGGGGAGGTGAGCTCCTACGAGCAGTACTTC.

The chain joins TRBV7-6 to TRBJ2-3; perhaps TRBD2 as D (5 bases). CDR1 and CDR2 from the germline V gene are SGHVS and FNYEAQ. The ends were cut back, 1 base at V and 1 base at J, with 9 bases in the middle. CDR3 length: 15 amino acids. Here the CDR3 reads CASSLGGAGTDTQYF. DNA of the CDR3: TGTGCCAGCAGCTTAGGTGGAGCGGGCACAGATACGCAGTATTTT.